This T cell receptor beta chain was identified during a study of tumor-infiltrating lymphocytes in primary liver carcinoma. Germline CDR1 is LGHNA and CDR2 is YNFKEQ. The CDR3 is 16 residues long. Unsorted bulk tissue of about 20-31 mg yielded co-extracted RNA and DNA. A remark on this clonotype: The junction departs from germline at one end; a sequencing error may be responsible.

A constant-region primer primed TCR beta cDNA synthesis from 500 to 550 ng of total RNA. It was through three nested multiplex PCR rounds of slightly modified ARM-PCR that TCR beta libraries arose. Amplification in the first two PCR rounds was performed using TRBV1-TRBV30 forward primers and a C-beta reverse primer for roughly 10 cycles each. TCRdb reanalysed the multiplex PCR reads using MiXCR and keeps one entry per CDR3 protein. The sample includes approximately 110,000 distinct CDR3 sequences, around 60% of them seen just once. The V call is TRBV4-2, the J call TRBJ2-7; D gene uncertain. Sequencing used liver tumor tissue from sampling region 3. Specified subset: tumor region T3, left-lateral pole. This TCR derives from a woman between 55 and 75 years old with primary liver carcinoma and hepatitis B virus infection. CDR3 coding DNA: TGTGCCGGCAGCCAATGGGCTAACGGCCTATCCTACGAGCAGTACTTC. Protein: CAGSQWANGLSYEQYF.